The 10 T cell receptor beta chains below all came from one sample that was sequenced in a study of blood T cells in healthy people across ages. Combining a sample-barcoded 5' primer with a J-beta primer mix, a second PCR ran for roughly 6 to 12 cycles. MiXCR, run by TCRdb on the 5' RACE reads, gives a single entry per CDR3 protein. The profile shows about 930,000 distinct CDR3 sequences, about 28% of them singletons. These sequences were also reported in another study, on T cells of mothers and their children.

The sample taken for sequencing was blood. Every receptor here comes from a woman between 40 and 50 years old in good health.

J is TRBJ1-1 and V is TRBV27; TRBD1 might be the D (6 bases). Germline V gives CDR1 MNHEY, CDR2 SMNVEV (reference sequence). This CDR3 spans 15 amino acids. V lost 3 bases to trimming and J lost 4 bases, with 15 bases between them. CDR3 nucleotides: TGTGCCAGCAGTTTTCGGGGGGCGTCGAGCACTGAAGCTTTCTTT. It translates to CASSFRGASSTEAFF.

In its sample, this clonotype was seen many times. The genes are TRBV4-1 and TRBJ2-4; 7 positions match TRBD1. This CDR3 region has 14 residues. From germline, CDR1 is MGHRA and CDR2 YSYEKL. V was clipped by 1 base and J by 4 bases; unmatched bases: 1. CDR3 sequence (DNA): TGCGCCAGCAGCCAAGCGGACAGGAAAAACATTCAGTACTTC. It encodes CASSQADRKNIQYF.

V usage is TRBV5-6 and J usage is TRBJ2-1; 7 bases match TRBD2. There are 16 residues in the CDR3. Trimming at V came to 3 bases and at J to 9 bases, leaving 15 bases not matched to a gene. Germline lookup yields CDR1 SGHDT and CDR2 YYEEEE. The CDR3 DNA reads TGTGCCAGCAGCTCAGTAAGCCTTGGCGGGGGTGCTGAGCAGTTCTTC. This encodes CASSSVSLGGGAEQFF.

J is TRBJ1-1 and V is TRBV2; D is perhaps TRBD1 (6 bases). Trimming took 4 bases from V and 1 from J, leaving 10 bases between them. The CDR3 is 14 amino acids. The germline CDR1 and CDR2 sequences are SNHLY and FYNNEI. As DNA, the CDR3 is TGTGCCAGCAGTGGGACAGTCCGGAACACTGAAGCTTTCTTT. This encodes CASSGTVRNTEAFF.

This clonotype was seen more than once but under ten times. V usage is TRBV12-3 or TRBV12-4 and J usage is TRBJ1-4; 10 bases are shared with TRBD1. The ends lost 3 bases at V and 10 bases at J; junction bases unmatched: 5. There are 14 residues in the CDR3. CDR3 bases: TGTGCCAGCAGTTTCGGGACAGGGGATGGAAAACTGTTTTTT. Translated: CASSFGTGDGKLFF.

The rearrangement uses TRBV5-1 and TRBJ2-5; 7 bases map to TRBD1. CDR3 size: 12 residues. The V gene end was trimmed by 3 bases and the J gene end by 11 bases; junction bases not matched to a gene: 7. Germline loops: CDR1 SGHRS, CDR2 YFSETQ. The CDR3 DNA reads TGCGCCAGCAGCTGGGACAGATCCGGGCAGTACTTC. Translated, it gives CASSWDRSGQYF.

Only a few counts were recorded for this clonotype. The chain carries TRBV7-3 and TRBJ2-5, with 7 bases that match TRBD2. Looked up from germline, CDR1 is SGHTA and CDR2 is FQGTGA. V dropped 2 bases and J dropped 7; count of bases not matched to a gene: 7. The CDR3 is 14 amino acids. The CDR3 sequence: CASSLGGGSVTQYF. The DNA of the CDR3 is TGTGCCAGCAGCTTAGGGGGGGGGTCGGTGACCCAGTACTTC.

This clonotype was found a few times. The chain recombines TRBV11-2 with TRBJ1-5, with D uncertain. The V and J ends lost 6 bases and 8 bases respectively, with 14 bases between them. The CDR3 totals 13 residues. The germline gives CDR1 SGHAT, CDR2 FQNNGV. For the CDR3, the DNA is TGTGCCAGCAGTTCTTTCCTTTACGAGCCCCAGCATTTT. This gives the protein CASSSFLYEPQHF.

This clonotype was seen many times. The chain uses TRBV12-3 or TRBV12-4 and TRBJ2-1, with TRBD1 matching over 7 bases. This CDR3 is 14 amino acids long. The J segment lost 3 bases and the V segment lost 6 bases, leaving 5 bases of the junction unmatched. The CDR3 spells CASRQGGYYNEQFF. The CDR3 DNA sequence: TGTGCCAGCAGACAAGGGGGCTACTACAATGAGCAGTTCTTC.

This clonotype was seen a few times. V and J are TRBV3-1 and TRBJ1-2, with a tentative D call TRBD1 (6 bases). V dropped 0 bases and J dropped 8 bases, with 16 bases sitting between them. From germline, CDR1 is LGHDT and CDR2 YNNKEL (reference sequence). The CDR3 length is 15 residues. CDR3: CASSQDGGAERGYTF. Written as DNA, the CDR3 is TGTGCCAGCAGCCAAGATGGGGGGGCTGAGAGAGGCTACACCTTC.